Sequencing of this T cell receptor beta chain was carried out in a study of T cell responses to AZD1222 COVID-19 vaccine. The method was immunoSEQ multiplex PCR; TCRdb's version includes in-frame clones alone and lacks a portion of them. The table lists around 120,000 clones, roughly nine tenths of them singletons, with just over 2.5% in the top ten. CDR1 SGHAT and CDR2 FQDESV come from the germline V gene (reference sequence). Between the trimmed V and J ends, which lost 4 bases and 1 base, there was a span of 10 bases. The CDR3 spans 14 residues. The clonotype comes from an adult who received the AZD1222 COVID-19 vaccine. The chain uses TRBV11-1 and TRBJ1-1; the D gene is possibly TRBD1 (5 bases). The sequences come from peripheral blood, collected 28 days after the second AZD1222 dose. The CDR3 sequence: CASSYRFPNTEAFF. CDR3 in DNA: TGTGCCAGCAGCTACAGGTTCCCGAACACTGAAGCTTTCTTT.